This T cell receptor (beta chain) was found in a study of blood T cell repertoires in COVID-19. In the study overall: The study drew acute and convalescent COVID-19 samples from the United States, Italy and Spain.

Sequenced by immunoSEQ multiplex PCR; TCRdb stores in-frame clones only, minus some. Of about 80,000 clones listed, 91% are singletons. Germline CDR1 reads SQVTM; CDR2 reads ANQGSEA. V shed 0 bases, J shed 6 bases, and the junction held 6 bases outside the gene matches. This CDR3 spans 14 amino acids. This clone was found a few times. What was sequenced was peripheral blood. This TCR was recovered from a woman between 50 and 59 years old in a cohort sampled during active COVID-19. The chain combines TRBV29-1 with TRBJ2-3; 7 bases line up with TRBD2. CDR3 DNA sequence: TGCAGCGTTGAAGATCAGTTCGGGAGGGATACGCAGTATTTT. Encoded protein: CSVEDQFGRDTQYF.